Sequencing of this T cell receptor beta chain was carried out in a study of read filtering for tumor transcriptome and immune sequencing. This clonotype was counted a few times. The junction differs from germline at one of its ends, possibly a read error. This CDR3 region has 14 residues. CDR1 is SGHDT and CDR2 is YYEEEE in the germline V gene. Molecular barcoded adaptors covering alpha/delta and beta/gamma chains were used on roughly 400 ng RNA. A single record per CDR3 protein comes from TCRdb applying MiXCR to the reads. The table shows 35,000 to 50,000 distinct CDR3 sequences, with around 19% occurring only once.

The receptor comes from a donor at least 40 years old with multiple myeloma. The rearrangement joins TRBV5-6 to TRBJ2-1; 7 nucleotides match TRBD1. The specimen was a population of CD138-negative cells sorted from bone marrow. CDR3 sequence reads: CASIPGTDYNGQFF. DNA of the CDR3: TGTGCCAGCATCCCCGGGACAGACTACAATGGGCAGTTCTTC.